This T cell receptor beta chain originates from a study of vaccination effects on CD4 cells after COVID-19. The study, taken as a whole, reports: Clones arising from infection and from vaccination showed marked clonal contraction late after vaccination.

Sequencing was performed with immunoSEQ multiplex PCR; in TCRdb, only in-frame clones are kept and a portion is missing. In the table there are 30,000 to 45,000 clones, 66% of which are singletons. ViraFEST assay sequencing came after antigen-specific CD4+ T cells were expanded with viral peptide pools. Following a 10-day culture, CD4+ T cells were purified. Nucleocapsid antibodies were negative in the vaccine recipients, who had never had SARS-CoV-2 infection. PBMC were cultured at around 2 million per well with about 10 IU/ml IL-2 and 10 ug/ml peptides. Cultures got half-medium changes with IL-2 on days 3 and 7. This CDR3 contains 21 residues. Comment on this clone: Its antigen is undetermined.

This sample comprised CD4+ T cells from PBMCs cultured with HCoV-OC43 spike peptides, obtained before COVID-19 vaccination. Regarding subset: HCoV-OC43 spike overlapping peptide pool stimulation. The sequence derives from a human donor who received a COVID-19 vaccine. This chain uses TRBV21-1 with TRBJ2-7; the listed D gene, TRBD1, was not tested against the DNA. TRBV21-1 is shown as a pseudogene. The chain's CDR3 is CASSKALRGQGQNRGPYEQYF. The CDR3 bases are TGTGCCAGCAGCAAAGCGCTGCGGGGACAGGGTCAAAATCGGGGACCCTACGAGCAGTACTTC.